This T cell receptor (beta chain) was sequenced during a study of shared clonotypes between healthy human individuals. Study-level background: Three plates each covered CD4 naive and memory; CD8 naive two, CD8 memory one.

Study-level points and caveats: The sole specimen, blood, was sampled, and tissue repertoires likely differ.

Donation came from healthy HIV-negative adults that had no recent acute infections or vaccinations. Naive CD45RA+ and memory CD45RA-negative subsets were split from CD4+ cells. Clones were read by immunoSEQ multiplex PCR, and TCRdb kept only the in-frame ones, dropping some. Of about 2,500,000 clones in the sample, about 92% were seen once. A single count supports this clone. The target antigen is unknown. Sequences were obtained from naive CD4+ T cells sorted from blood. The subset denotes: CD45RA+ positively selected. The receptor was derived from a man aged 18 to 30 in good health.

The CDR3 spells CASSRTGIEKLFF. In DNA form, the CDR3 reads TGTGCCAGCTCCAGGACAGGGATAGAAAAACTGTTTTTT. This chain links TRBV19 with TRBJ1-4; 8 bases align to TRBD1. V lost 9 bases and J lost 8; bases outside the gene matches: 8. CDR1 is LNHDA and CDR2 is SQIVND in the germline V gene (reference sequence). The CDR3 length is 13 residues.